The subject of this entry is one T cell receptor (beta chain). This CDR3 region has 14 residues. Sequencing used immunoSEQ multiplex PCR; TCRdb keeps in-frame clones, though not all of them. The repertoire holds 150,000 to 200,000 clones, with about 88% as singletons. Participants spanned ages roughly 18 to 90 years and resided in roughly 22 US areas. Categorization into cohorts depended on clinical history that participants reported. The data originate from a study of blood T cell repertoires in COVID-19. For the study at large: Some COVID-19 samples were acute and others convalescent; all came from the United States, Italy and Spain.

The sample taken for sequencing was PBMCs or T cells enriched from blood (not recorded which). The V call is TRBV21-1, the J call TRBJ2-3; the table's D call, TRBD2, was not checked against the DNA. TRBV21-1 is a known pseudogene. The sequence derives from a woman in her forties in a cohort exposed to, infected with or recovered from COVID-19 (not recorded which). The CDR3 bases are TGTGCCAGCAGCAAAGATGCTAGTAGAGATACGCAGTATTTT. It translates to CASSKDASRDTQYF.